The rows below give T cell receptor beta chains drawn from one sample of a study of T-cell reconstitution after alpha-beta-depleted transplantation in children. MiXCR, run by TCRdb on the PCR reads, gives a single entry per CDR3 protein. The table includes fewer than 700,000 distinct CDR3 sequences, 10% to 15% detected once. The sequences come from PBMCs, mostly from graft donor cells, collected 360 days after TCRalphabeta/CD19-depleted stem cell transplant. The receptors come from a male patient younger than 18 who had a stem cell transplant for acute myeloid leukemia, so the T cells may come from the graft donor. The CDR3 runs from the conserved cysteine through the conserved F or W. The D gene is left open where the match is weak. Some rows have no size entry. The others give once, few or many, or a class for an expanded clone.

J gene | CDR3 length | clone size | D gene | V gene | CDR3 DNA | CDR3 protein
TRBJ2-5 | 15 | few | . | TRBV4-2 | TGTGCCAGCAGCCAACTCCAACAGATACAAGAGACCCAGTACTTC | CASSQLQQIQETQYF
TRBJ2-7 | 11 | many | . | TRBV29-1 | TGCAGCTATACACAGGGCTACGAGCAGTACTTC | CSYTQGYEQYF
TRBJ2-2 | 14 | many | . | TRBV7-2 | TGTGCCAGCAGCTTAGAGGGGCGGACCGGGGAGCTGTTTTTT | CASSLEGRTGELFF
TRBJ2-2 | 17 | few | TRBD2 | TRBV20-1 | TGCAGTGCTAGAGGTCAGACTAGCGGGCCGAACACCGGGGAGCTGTTTTTT | CSARGQTSGPNTGELFF
TRBJ2-1 | 17 | few | TRBD1 | TRBV27 | TGTGCCAGCAAAATTCTCGTCGGGGACAGGGGCTTCAATGAGCAGTTCTTC | CASKILVGDRGFNEQFF
TRBJ2-6 | 15 | few | . | TRBV7-3 | TGTGCCAGCAGCTTAAACGGCCCCGGGGCCAACGTCCTGACTTTC | CASSLNGPGANVLTF
TRBJ2-7 | 14 | many | TRBD2 | TRBV20-1 | TGCAGTGCTAGAATTAGCGGGAGGACCTACGAGCAGTACTTC | CSARISGRTYEQYF
TRBJ2-7 | 14 | few | TRBD1 | TRBV20-1 | TGCAGTGCTTCCCCGGGACAGGTCTCCTACGAGCAGTACTTC | CSASPGQVSYEQYF
TRBJ2-7 | 15 | few | . | TRBV7-2 | TGTGCCAGCAGCTTAGCGCTACAGATTCCCTACGAGCAGTACTTC | CASSLALQIPYEQYF
TRBJ2-1 | 15 | . | . | TRBV9 | TGTGCCAGCAGCGTATTCTCACTACCCTACAATGAGCAGTTCTTC | CASSVFSLPYNEQFF
TRBJ1-1 | 13 | . | . | TRBV7-3 | TGTGCCAGCAGACGAGGCATGAACACTGAAGCTTTCTTT | CASRRGMNTEAFF
TRBJ2-3 | 16 | many | TRBD2 | TRBV28 | TGTGCCAGCAGTTTAGTAGCGGGAACAGGCGCAGATACGCAGTATTTT | CASSLVAGTGADTQYF
TRBJ1-4 | 15 | . | TRBD1 | TRBV28 | TGTGCCAGCAGTCCCTTCCGGGACAGGGACGAAAAACTGTTTTTT | CASSPFRDRDEKLFF
TRBJ1-5 | 13 | . | TRBD1 | TRBV20-1 | TGCAGTGCTACGACAGGGTCCAATCAGCCCCAGCATTTT | CSATTGSNQPQHF
TRBJ2-1 | 17 | few | TRBD2 | TRBV15 | TGTGCCACCAGCAGTCATGTCTGGGACTACTCCTACAATGAGCAGTTCTTC | CATSSHVWDYSYNEQFF
TRBJ2-3 | 11 | many | . | TRBV20-1 | TGCAGTGCTGGGGCCCCCGATACGCAGTATTTT | CSAGAPDTQYF
TRBJ1-6 | 16 | many | TRBD1 | TRBV7-9 | TGTGCCAGCAGCTTAGGGACAGGGCTTTATAATTCACCCCTCCACTTT | CASSLGTGLYNSPLHF
TRBJ2-3 | 18 | many | TRBD2 | TRBV10-3 | TGTGCCATCAGTGAAGGACGACTAGCGGGTAGTTTCACAGATACGCAGTATTTT | CAISEGRLAGSFTDTQYF
TRBJ2-1 | 16 | many | . | TRBV11-3 | TGTGCCAGCAGCTTAGTCCTTTCCCCATCCTACAATGAGCAGTTCTTC | CASSLVLSPSYNEQFF
TRBJ2-3 | 17 | . | . | TRBV7-3 | TGTGCCAGCAGCCAATCCGGGACTCCGACGCACACAGATACGCAGTATTTT | CASSQSGTPTHTDTQYF
TRBJ2-7 | 15 | . | . | TRBV6-1 | TGTGCCAGCAGTGAAGAAGGGGAATCGGGGTACGAGCAGTACTTC | CASSEEGESGYEQYF
TRBJ2-7 | 11 | . | . | TRBV7-9 | TGTGCCAGCAGCTTAGACAGCCCGAAGGACTTC | CASSLDSPKDF
TRBJ2-5 | 14 | many | . | TRBV24-1 | TGTGCCACCAGTGAAGGGGGTTGGGAAGAGACCCAGTACTTC | CATSEGGWEETQYF
TRBJ2-3 | 18 | . | . | TRBV15 | TGTGCCACCAGCAGAGAGTCCTTCACGGGACGCAGCACAGATACGCAGTATTTT | CATSRESFTGRSTDTQYF
TRBJ2-1 | 12 | . | . | TRBV7-9 | TGTGCCAGCAGCGTTCGAGGAAATGAGCAGTTCTTC | CASSVRGNEQFF
TRBJ1-5 | 15 | few | TRBD1 | TRBV5-1 | TGCGCCAGCAGCCCCGACAGGGCCCCGCGAAGGCCCCAGCATTTT | CASSPDRAPRRPQHF
TRBJ2-1 | 15 | . | . | TRBV20-1 | TGCAGTGCTAGAGATGAGGCGGATCTTTACAATGAGCAGTTCTTC | CSARDEADLYNEQFF
TRBJ2-1 | 13 | many | . | TRBV12-3/TRBV12-4 | TGTGCCAGCAGTTTGATTTCGGGGAGTGAGCAGTTCTTC | CASSLISGSEQFF
TRBJ2-3 | 15 | . | TRBD1 | TRBV19 | TGTGCCAGTAGTACCCCTCAGGGGGTGTCAGATACGCAGTATTTT | CASSTPQGVSDTQYF
TRBJ2-7 | 15 | few | TRBD2 | TRBV28 | TGTGCCAGCAGTCCCGGGACTAGCGGGAGACGGGAGCAGTACTTC | CASSPGTSGRREQYF
TRBJ1-2 | 13 | . | . | TRBV2 | TGTGCCAGCAGTGAGAAAGGGACCTATGGCTACACCTTC | CASSEKGTYGYTF
TRBJ2-3 | 15 | . | TRBD2 | TRBV6-1 | TGTGCCAGCAGCCCCCTAGCGGGAGGTATTGGTACGCAGTATTTT | CASSPLAGGIGTQYF
TRBJ1-1 | 14 | . | . | TRBV28 | TGTGCCAGCAGTTTCCGGGGAGGGAACACTGAAGCTTTCTTT | CASSFRGGNTEAFF
TRBJ1-4 | 16 | many | . | TRBV18 | TGTGCCAGCTCAGCCGGCACCGTCGCAACTAATGAAAAACTGTTTTTT | CASSAGTVATNEKLFF
TRBJ2-7 | 12 | few | TRBD2 | TRBV29-1 | TGCAGCGTTGGGACTAGCGACTACGAGCAGTACTTC | CSVGTSDYEQYF
TRBJ2-1 | 13 | . | . | TRBV12-3/TRBV12-4 | TGTGCCAGCAGTTTAGCGCCGGGGGATGAGCAGTTCTTC | CASSLAPGDEQFF
TRBJ2-7 | 19 | many | . | TRBV21-1 | TGTGCCAGCAGCAAAGGTCGTCCTAGCGGGAGTTATAGCTCCTACGAGCAGTACTTC | CASSKGRPSGSYSSYEQYF
TRBJ2-7 | 15 | . | . | TRBV6-2/TRBV6-3 | TGTGCCAGCAGTTATATAGGACTGAAGTCCTACGAGCAGTACTTC | CASSYIGLKSYEQYF
TRBJ2-3 | 17 | . | TRBD2 | TRBV20-1 | TGCTGTGCTAGAGATGTCGGCGGACTAGCGGGAGTAGATACGCAGTATTTT | CCARDVGGLAGVDTQYF
TRBJ2-2 | 14 | . | TRBD2 | TRBV29-1 | TGCAGCGTTCGCGGGGGTCCGAACACCGGGGAGCTGTTTTTT | CSVRGGPNTGELFF
TRBJ2-5 | 13 | . | . | TRBV28 | TGTGCCAGCGTACCGTCGGGTCGGGAGACCCAGTACTTC | CASVPSGRETQYF
TRBJ2-7 | 14 | few | TRBD2 | TRBV29-1 | TGCAGCGTTGTAGGCGGGAGGGCCTTGGACGAGCAGTACTTC | CSVVGGRALDEQYF
TRBJ2-3 | 15 | many | . | TRBV27 | TGTGCCAGCAGTTTTTACAGGACTAGCACAGATACGCAGTATTTT | CASSFYRTSTDTQYF
TRBJ2-3 | 18 | . | TRBD2 | TRBV29-1 | TGCAGCGTTGCTCCCTTAGCCCGACTAGCGGTAAAGGAGGATACGCAGTATTTT | CSVAPLARLAVKEDTQYF
TRBJ2-3 | 15 | . | . | TRBV7-2 | TGTGCCAGCAGTTACACAGGGATAGACACAGATACGCAGTATTTT | CASSYTGIDTDTQYF